The next 15 T cell receptor beta chains were all read from a single sample in a study of blood T cell repertoires in COVID-19. The data were produced by immunoSEQ multiplex PCR, yet TCRdb's version contains in-frame clones alone and is incomplete. The top ten clones hold roughly 2.5% of a sample with about 170,000 clones, about 83% of them seen once. The sample consisted of peripheral blood. The receptors were sampled from an elderly woman with COVID-19, enrolled during active disease.

V usage is TRBV6-2 or TRBV6-3 and J usage is TRBJ1-6, with D unclear. CDR1 is MNHEY, CDR2 SVGEGT, per germline. V shed 4 bases and J shed 9 bases, with 7 bases lying between them. The CDR3 length is 12 residues. As DNA, the CDR3 is TGTGCCAGCAGTTTACTTACTTCACCCCTCCACTTT. Translation: CASSLLTSPLHF.

The CDR3 DNA is TGCGCCAGCAGCCGGGACTTCTACGAGCAGTACTTC. Translation gives CASSRDFYEQYF. The rearrangement uses TRBV5-1 and TRBJ2-7; perhaps TRBD2 as D (6 bases). The V gene lost 4 bases and the J gene lost 3 bases, with 8 bases spanning the gap. CDR1 is SGHRS, CDR2 YFSETQ, per germline. The CDR3 loop spans 12 amino acids.

V usage is TRBV7-3 and J usage is TRBJ2-7, with TRBD1 as a possible D gene (5 bases). V was cut by 3 bases and J by 3 bases, with 9 bases left in between. The CDR3 length is 13 residues. Germline V CDR1 and CDR2: SGHTA, FQGTGA. CDR3 sequence (DNA): TGTGCCAGCAGCTTTGACAGAAACTACGAGCAGTACTTC. This sequence encodes CASSFDRNYEQYF.

The V gene is TRBV27, the J gene TRBJ2-1; 11 bases map to TRBD2. J was trimmed by 2 bases and V by 6 bases; bases with no gene match: 6. Germline V CDR1 and CDR2: MNHEY, SMNVEV (reference sequence). The CDR3 sequence is 16 residues long. CDR3 DNA sequence: TGTGCCAGCAGCCCTGGGACTAGCGGCCCCTACAATGAGCAGTTCTTC. Its protein product is CASSPGTSGPYNEQFF.

The V and J genes are TRBV29-1 and TRBJ2-2; possibly TRBD2 for D (5 bases). Looked up from germline, CDR1 is SQVTM and CDR2 is ANQGSEA. V lost 4 bases, J lost 6 bases, and 12 bases lay in between. This CDR3 comprises 13 residues. CDR3 residues: CSVAPGKAGELFF. The CDR3 region has the DNA TGCAGCGTTGCTCCGGGGAAGGCCGGGGAGCTGTTTTTT.

This chain's CDR3 is CASSPGRENTGELFF. The CDR3, as DNA: TGTGCCAGCTCACCGGGGCGGGAAAACACCGGGGAGCTGTTTTTT. The chain has TRBV18 and TRBJ2-2; maybe TRBD2 (6 bases). In germline, CDR1 is KGHSH, CDR2 LQKENI. This CDR3 has 15 amino acids. Trimming shortened V by 3 bases and J by 2 bases, and 10 bases separated the two germline ends. Together with reference TRBV18 and TRBJ2-2, the CDR3 gives the full variable domain: NAGVMQNPRHLVRRRGQEARLRCSPMKGHSHVYWYRQLPEEGLKFMVYLQKENIIDESGMPKERFSAEFPKEGPSILRIQQVVRGDSAAYFCASSPGRENTGELFFGEGSRLTVL.

The CDR3: CASSPATGGGNYGYTF. Here the CDR3 DNA reads TGTGCCAGTAGTCCCGCAACAGGGGGAGGTAACTATGGCTACACCTTC. This chain connects TRBV19 to TRBJ1-2; 8 positions agree with TRBD1. The V gene's germline CDR1 is LNHDA and CDR2 SQIVND (reference sequence). V shed 5 bases, J shed 1 base, and the junction held 9 bases outside the gene matches. The CDR3 sequence is 16 residues long.

The chain uses TRBV19 and TRBJ1-2, with D perhaps matching TRBD1 (5 bases). V lost 10 bases and J lost 4, with 16 bases in between. Germline V lookup: CDR1 LNHDA, CDR2 SQIVND (reference sequence). The CDR3 runs to 13 residues. DNA for the CDR3: TGTGCCACTGAGAGTGGACACCTCTATGGCTACACCTTC. Its translation is CATESGHLYGYTF.

This chain joins TRBV30 and TRBJ1-2, with 9 nucleotides matching TRBD1. Germline V gives CDR1 GTSNPN, CDR2 SVGIG (reference sequence). V lost 2 bases to trimming and J lost 1 base; unmatched junction nucleotides: 8. This CDR3 comprises 16 residues. The CDR3 DNA reads TGTGCCTGGAGTCGCCGGACAGGGGCCTTTAACTATGGCTACACCTTC. Translated: CAWSRRTGAFNYGYTF. Looking up the rest from reference TRBV30 and TRBJ1-2 gives the full variable domain: SQTIHQWPATLVQPVGSPLSLECTVEGTSNPNLYWYRQAAGRGLQLLFYSVGIGQISSEVPQNLSASRPQDRQFILSSKKLLLSDSGFYLCAWSRRTGAFNYGYTFGSGTRLTVV.

In its sample, this clone was seen a few times. In nucleotides, the CDR3 is TGCAGCTGGGTCGGGAGCACAGATACGCAGTATTTT. It yields the protein CSWVGSTDTQYF. V usage is TRBV29-1 and J usage is TRBJ2-3; D uncertain. The CDR3 has 12 residues. Trimming took off 8 bases at V and 0 bases at J, with 9 bases between the two ends. Germline CDR1 and CDR2: SQVTM and ANQGSEA.

This chain connects TRBV6-5 to TRBJ1-3; D remains unclear. Germline V lookup: CDR1 MNHEY, CDR2 SVGAGI. This CDR3 contains 16 residues. Deletions cut 2 bases from V and 3 bases from J, with 14 bases between. The DNA for the CDR3 is TGTGCCAGCAGTTACGAGGTTAGGAGAGGTGGAAACACCATATATTTT. Encoded protein: CASSYEVRRGGNTIYF.

CDR3 sequence reads: CASSPGTGTDTQYF. The CDR3 nucleotides are TGTGCCAGCTCACCCGGGACAGGGACAGATACGCAGTATTTT. V is TRBV18 and J is TRBJ2-3, with TRBD1 matching over 9 bases. The CDR3 has 14 residues. V shed 3 bases, J shed 3 bases, and the junction held 1 base outside the gene matches. The germline CDR1 and CDR2 sequences are KGHSH and LQKENI.

The chain uses TRBV5-5 and TRBJ2-7; 10 bases align to TRBD1. From germline, CDR1 is SGHKS and CDR2 YYEKEE (reference sequence). Trimming at V came to 4 bases and at J to 11 bases, leaving 15 bases not matched to a gene. This CDR3 is built from 15 residues. This CDR3 reads CASSHLLGQGPPEYF. The CDR3 nucleotides read TGTGCCAGCAGCCACCTGTTGGGACAGGGGCCTCCGGAGTACTTC.

With regard to this clone: One end of the junction is discordant with germline, which a read error may explain. This chain joins TRBV20-1 and TRBJ2-1; 7 bases match TRBD2. In germline, CDR1 is DFQATT, CDR2 SNEGSKA (reference sequence). The length of the CDR3 is 11 residues. The DNA of the CDR3 is TGCAGTGCTGGCGAACTAGCGACCCGACTCTTC. Translating gives CSAGELATRLF.

The chain combines TRBV9 with TRBJ1-1, with TRBD1 matching over 11 bases. V gave up 0 bases and J gave up 2 bases; unmatched junction bases: 6. The CDR3 is made up of 17 amino acids. Per germline, CDR1 SGDLS and CDR2 YYNGEE. Here the CDR3 DNA reads TGTGCCAGCAGCGTAGGCCCATGGACAGGGGGCAACACTGAAGCTTTCTTT. Translated, it gives CASSVGPWTGGNTEAFF.